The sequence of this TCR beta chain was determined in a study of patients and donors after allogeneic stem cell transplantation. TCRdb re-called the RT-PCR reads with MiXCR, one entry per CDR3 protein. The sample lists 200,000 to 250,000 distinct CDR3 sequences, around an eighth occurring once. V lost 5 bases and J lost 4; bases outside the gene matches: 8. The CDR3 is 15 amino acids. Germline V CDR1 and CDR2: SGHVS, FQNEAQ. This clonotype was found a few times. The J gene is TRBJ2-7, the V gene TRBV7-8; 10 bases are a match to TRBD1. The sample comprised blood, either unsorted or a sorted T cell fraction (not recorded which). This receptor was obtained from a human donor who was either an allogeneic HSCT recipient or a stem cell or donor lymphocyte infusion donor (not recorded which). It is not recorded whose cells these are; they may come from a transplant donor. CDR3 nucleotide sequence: TGTGCCAGCAGCCCCCGGGACAGGGGAGATTACGAGCAGTACTTC. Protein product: CASSPRDRGDYEQYF.